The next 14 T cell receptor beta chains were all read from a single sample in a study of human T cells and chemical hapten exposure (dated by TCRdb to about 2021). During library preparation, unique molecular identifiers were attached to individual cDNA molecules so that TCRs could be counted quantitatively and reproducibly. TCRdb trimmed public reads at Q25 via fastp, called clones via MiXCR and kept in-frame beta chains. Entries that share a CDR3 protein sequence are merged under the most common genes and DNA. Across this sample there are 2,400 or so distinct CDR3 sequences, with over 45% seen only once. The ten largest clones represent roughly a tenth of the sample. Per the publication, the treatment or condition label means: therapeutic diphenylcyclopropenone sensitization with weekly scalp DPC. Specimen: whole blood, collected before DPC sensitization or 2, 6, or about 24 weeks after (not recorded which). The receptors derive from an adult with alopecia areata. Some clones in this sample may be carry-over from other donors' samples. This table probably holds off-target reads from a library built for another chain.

As DNA, the CDR3 is TGTGCCAGCAGTTACCGGACTAGCGGAGAGACCCAGTACTTC. The encoded protein is CASSYRTSGETQYF. The V and J genes are TRBV6-2 or TRBV6-3 and TRBJ2-5, with TRBD2 matching 10 bases. The V gene's germline CDR1 is MNHEY and CDR2 SVGEGT. V lost 2 bases, J lost 4 bases, and 1 base stayed unmatched. This CDR3 comprises 14 residues.

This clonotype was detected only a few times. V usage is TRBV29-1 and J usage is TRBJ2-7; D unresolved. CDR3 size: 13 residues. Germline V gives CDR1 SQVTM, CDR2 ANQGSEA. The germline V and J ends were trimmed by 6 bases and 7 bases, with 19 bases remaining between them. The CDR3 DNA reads TGCAGCGTCCCAGTTGACCCCACTGGGGAGCAGTACTTC. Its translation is CSVPVDPTGEQYF.

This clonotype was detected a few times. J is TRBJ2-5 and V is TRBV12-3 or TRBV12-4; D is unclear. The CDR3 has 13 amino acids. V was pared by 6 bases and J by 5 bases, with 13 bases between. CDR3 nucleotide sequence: TGTGCCAGCAGCGTGGGGTGGAGCGAGACCCAGTACTTC. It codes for CASSVGWSETQYF.

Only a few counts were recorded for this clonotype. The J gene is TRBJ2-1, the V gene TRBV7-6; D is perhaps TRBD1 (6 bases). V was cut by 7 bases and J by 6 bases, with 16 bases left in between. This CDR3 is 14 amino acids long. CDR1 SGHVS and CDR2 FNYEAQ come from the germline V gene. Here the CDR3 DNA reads TGTGCCAGCAAGGCGGAAACAGGGACCAATGAGCAGTTCTTC. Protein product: CASKAETGTNEQFF.

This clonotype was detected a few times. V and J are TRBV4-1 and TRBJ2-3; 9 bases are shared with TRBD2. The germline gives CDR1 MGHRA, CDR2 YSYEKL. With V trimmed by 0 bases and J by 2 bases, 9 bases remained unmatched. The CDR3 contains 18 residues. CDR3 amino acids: CASSQDVPSGVSTDTQYF. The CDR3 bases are TGCGCCAGCAGCCAAGATGTTCCTAGCGGGGTATCCACAGATACGCAGTATTTT.

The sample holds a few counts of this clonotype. CDR3 nucleotides: TGTGCCATCAGTGAGGGCAGACGCACAGATACGCAGTATTTT. Amino acids: CAISEGRRTDTQYF. This chain links TRBV10-3 with TRBJ2-3; D is ambiguous. The germline gives CDR1 ENHRY, CDR2 SYGVKD. The germline V and J ends were trimmed by 2 bases and 1 base, with 7 bases remaining between them. The CDR3 is 14 amino acids.

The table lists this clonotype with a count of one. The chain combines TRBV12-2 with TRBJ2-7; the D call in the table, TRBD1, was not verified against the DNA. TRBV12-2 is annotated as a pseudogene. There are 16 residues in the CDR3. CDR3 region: CASRLRTGFTLGEQYV. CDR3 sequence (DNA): TGTGCAAGTCGCTTGAGGACAGGGTTCACCTTGGGTGAGCAGTACGTC.

The CDR3 region has the DNA TGCGCCAGCAGCCAGGGACTAGCGGCCCTCTACGAGCAGTACTTC. Translation: CASSQGLAALYEQYF. J is TRBJ2-7 and V is TRBV4-1; 11 nucleotides match TRBD2. The CDR3 has 15 residues. V dropped 3 bases and J dropped 3; count of bases not matched to a gene: 4. CDR1 is MGHRA, CDR2 YSYEKL, per germline.

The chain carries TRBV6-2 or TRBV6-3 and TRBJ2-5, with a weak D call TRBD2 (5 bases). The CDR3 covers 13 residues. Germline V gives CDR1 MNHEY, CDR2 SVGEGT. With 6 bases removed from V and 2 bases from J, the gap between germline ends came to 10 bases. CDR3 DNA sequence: TGTGCCAGCAGCCAAGCGGAACAAGAGACCCAGTACTTC. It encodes CASSQAEQETQYF.

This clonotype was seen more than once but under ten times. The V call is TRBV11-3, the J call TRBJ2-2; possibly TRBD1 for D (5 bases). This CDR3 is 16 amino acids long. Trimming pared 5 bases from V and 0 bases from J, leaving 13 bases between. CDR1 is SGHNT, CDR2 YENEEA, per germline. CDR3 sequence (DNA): TGTGCCAGCAGCCCAGACAGCCCCGCGAACACCGGGGAGCTGTTTTTT. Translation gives CASSPDSPANTGELFF. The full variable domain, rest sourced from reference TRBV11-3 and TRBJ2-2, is EAGVVQSPRYKIIEKKQPVAFWCNPISGHNTLYWYLQNLGQGPELLIRYENEEAVDDSQLPKDRFSAERLKGVDSTLKIQPAELGDSAVYLCASSPDSPANTGELFFGEGSRLTVL.

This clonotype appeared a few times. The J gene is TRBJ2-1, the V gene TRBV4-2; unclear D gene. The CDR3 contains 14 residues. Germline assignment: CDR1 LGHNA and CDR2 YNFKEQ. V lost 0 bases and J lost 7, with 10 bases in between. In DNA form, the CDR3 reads TGTGCCAGCAGCCAAGAAATACGTGGAAATGAGCAGTTCTTC. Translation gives CASSQEIRGNEQFF.

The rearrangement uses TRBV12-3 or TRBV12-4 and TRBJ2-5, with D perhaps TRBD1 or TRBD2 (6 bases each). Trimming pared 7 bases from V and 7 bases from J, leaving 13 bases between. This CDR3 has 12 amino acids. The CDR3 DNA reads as TGTGCCAGCATGGGGGGCGCGGGGACCCAGTACTTC. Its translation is CASMGGAGTQYF.

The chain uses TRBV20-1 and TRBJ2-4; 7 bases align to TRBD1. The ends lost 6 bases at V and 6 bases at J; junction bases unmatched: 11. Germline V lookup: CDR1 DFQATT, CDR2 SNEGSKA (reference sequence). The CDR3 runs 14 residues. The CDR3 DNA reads TGCAGTGCGGAAGACAGGGCGAAGGGAAACATTCAGTACTTC. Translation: CSAEDRAKGNIQYF.

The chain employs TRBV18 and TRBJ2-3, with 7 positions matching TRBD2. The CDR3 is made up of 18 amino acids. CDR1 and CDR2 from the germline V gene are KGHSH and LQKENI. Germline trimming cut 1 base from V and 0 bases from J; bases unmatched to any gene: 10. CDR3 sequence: CASSPLAGHSSSTDTQYF. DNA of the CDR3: TGTGCCAGCTCACCACTAGCGGGTCACTCCTCTAGCACAGATACGCAGTATTTT.